This record looks at one TCR beta chain sequence and its context. Its antigen is as yet unknown. The CDR3 is 12 residues long. Deletions cut 5 bases from V and 9 bases from J, with 11 bases between. The sample originates from a study of early T cells in non-severe SARS-CoV-2 infection. Findings of the study overall: VDJdb-based annotation leaned toward anti-spike CD8 responses and missed private and CD4 specificities.

MiXCR, run by TCRdb on the 5' RACE reads, gives a single entry per CDR3 protein. The table lists approximately 100,000 distinct CDR3 sequences, about 14% of them singletons. The sequencing sample was made of whole blood. The chain combines TRBV12-3 or TRBV12-4 with TRBJ2-4; no clear D. This clonotype originated in an adult who was a healthcare worker with PCR-confirmed SARS-CoV-2 infection or an uninfected control (not recorded which). In nucleotides, the CDR3 is TGTGCCAGCAGTGCAGGTTCGGGCATTCAGTACTTC. Protein product: CASSAGSGIQYF.